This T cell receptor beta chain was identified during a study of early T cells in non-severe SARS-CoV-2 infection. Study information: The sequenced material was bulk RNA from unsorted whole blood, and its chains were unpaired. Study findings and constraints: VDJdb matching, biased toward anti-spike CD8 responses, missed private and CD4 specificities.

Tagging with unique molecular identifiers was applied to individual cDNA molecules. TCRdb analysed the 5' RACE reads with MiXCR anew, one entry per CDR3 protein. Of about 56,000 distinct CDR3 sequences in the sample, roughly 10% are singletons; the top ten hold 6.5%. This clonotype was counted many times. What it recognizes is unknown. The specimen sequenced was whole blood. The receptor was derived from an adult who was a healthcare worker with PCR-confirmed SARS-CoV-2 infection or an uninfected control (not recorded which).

This chain's CDR3 is CASSHRTAEEKLFF. The CDR3 region has the DNA TGTGCCAGCTCACACAGGACAGCCGAGGAAAAACTGTTTTTT. The gene calls are TRBV18 and TRBJ1-4; a weak D match, TRBD1 (6 bases). The ends were cut back, 4 bases at V and 8 bases at J, with 14 bases in the middle. The CDR3 is 14 amino acids. Germline V CDR1 and CDR2: KGHSH, LQKENI.